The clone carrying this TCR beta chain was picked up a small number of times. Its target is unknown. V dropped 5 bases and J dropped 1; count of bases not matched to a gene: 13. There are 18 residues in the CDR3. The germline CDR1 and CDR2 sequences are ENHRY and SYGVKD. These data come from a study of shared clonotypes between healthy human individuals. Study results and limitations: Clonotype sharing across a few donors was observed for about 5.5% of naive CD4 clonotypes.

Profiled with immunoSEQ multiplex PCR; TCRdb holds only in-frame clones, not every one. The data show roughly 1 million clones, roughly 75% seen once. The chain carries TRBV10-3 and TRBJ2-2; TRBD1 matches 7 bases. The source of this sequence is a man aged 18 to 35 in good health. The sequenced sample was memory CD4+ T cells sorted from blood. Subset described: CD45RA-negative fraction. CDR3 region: CAISLQGKGARNTGELFF. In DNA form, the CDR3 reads TGTGCCATCAGTTTACAGGGGAAGGGGGCAAGGAACACCGGGGAGCTGTTTTTT.